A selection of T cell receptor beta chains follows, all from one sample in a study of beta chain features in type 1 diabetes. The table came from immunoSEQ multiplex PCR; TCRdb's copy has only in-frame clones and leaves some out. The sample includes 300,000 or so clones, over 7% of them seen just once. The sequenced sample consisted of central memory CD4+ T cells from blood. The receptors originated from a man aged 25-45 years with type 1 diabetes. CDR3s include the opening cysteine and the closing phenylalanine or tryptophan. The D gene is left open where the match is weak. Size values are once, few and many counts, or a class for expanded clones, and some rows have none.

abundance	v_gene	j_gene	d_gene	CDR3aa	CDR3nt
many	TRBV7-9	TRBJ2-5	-	CASSLLQETQYF	TGTGCCAGCAGCTTACTCCAAGAGACCCAGTACTTC
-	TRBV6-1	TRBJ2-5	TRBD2	CASNGGRTYQETQYF	TGTGCCAGCAACGGGGGGAGGACGTACCAAGAGACCCAGTACTTC
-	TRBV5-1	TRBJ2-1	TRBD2	CASSPGTRSNEQFF	TGCGCCAGCAGCCCCGGGACTAGATCGAATGAGCAGTTCTTC
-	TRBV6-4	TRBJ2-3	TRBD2	CASSDSSGGADTQYF	TGTGCCAGCAGTGACTCTAGCGGGGGGGCAGATACGCAGTATTTT
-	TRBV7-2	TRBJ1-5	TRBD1	CASRRQGEGQPQHF	TGTGCCAGCAGAAGACAGGGAGAAGGGCAGCCCCAGCATTTT
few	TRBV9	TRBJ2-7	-	CASSEGDLSYEQYF	TGTGCCAGCAGCGAGGGGGACTTGTCGTACGAGCAGTACTTC
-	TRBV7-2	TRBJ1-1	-	CASSLKSPTEAFF	TGTGCCAGCAGCTTAAAGAGTCCCACTGAAGCTTTCTTT
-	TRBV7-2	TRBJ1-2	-	CASSLRTDNYGYTF	TGTGCCAGCAGCCTCAGGACAGATAACTATGGCTACACCTTC
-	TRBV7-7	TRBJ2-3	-	CASSLGLDTDTQYF	TGTGCCAGCAGCTTAGGTCTAGATACAGATACGCAGTATTTT
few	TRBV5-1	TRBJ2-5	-	CASSLADLEETQYF	TGCGCCAGCAGCTTGGCCGACTTGGAGGAGACCCAGTACTTC
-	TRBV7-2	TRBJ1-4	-	CASSLSRTNEKLFF	TGTGCCAGCAGCTTAAGTCGGACTAATGAAAAACTGTTTTTT
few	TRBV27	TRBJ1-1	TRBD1	CATVDRENTEAFF	TGTGCCACCGTGGACAGGGAGAACACTGAAGCTTTCTTT
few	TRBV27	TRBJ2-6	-	CASSFRGTVSGANVLTF	TGTGCCAGCAGTTTTCGTGGGACCGTCTCTGGGGCCAACGTCCTGACTTTC
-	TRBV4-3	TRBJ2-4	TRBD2	CASSQETSVMNIQYF	TGCGCCAGCAGCCAAGAGACTAGCGTCATGAACATTCAGTACTTC
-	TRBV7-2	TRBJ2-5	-	CASSGRRGQETQYF	TGTGCCAGCAGCGGGCGGCGGGGCCAAGAGACCCAGTACTTC
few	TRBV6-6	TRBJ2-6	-	CASRQSGGRANVLTF	TGTGCCAGCAGACAGTCCGGAGGTCGTGCCAACGTCCTGACTTTC
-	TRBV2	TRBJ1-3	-	CASRVDSGNTIYF	TGTGCCAGCAGGGTTGACTCTGGAAACACCATATATTTT
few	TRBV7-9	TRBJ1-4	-	CASSFALGNEKLFF	TGTGCCAGCAGCTTTGCATTGGGAAACGAAAAACTGTTTTTT
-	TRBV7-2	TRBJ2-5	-	CASSSVETQYF	TGTGCCAGCAGCTCGGTAGAGACCCAGTACTTC
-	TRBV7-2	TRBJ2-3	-	CASSAVSSGPSNTQYF	TGTGCCAGCAGCGCCGTTTCCAGCGGCCCTTCGAATACGCAGTATTTT
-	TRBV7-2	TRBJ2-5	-	CASSRQDQETQYF	TGTGCCAGCAGTCGACAGGACCAAGAGACCCAGTACTTC
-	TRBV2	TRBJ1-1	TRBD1	CASSPGQGNTEAFF	TGTGCCAGCAGCCCGGGACAGGGAAACACTGAAGCTTTCTTT
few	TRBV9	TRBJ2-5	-	CASSGQETQYF	TGTGCCAGCAGCGGACAAGAGACCCAGTACTTC
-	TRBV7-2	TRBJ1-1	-	CASSPGAANTEAFF	TGTGCCAGCAGCCCCGGGGCAGCCAACACTGAAGCTTTCTTT
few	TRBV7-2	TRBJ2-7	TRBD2	CASSLAMTSGAYEQYF	TGTGCCAGCAGCTTAGCAATGACTAGCGGGGCCTACGAGCAGTACTTC
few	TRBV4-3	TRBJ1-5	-	CASSQDFRDQPQHF	TGCGCCAGCAGCCAAGATTTTAGGGATCAGCCCCAGCATTTT
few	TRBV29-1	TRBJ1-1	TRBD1	CSARRQGNTEAFF	TGCAGCGCACGTCGACAGGGAAACACTGAAGCTTTCTTT
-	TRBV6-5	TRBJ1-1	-	CASSYSMKGNTEAFF	TGTGCCAGCAGTTACTCGATGAAAGGGAACACTGAAGCTTTCTTT
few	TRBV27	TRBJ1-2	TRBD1	CASLPNWDSYGYTF	TGTGCCAGCTTACCCAACTGGGACAGCTATGGCTACACCTTC
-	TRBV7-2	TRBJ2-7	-	CASSQSGQTTYEQYF	TGTGCCAGCAGCCAATCGGGACAAACGACCTACGAGCAGTACTTC
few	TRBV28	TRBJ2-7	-	CASKGGEQYF	TGTGCCAGCAAGGGAGGCGAGCAGTACTTC
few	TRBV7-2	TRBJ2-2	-	CASSFQAENTGELFF	TGTGCCAGCAGCTTTCAGGCCGAAAACACCGGGGAGCTGTTTTTT
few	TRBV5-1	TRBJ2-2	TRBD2	CASSSGLAGNTGELFF	TGCGCCAGCAGCTCCGGACTAGCGGGGAACACCGGGGAGCTGTTTTTT
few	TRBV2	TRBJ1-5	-	CASSENGLNQPQHF	TGTGCCAGCAGTGAAAACGGGTTAAATCAGCCCCAGCATTTT
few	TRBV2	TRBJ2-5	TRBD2	CASSLLRGQETQYF	TGTGCCAGCAGCCTCCTGCGGGGGCAAGAGACCCAGTACTTC
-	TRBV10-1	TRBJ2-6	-	CVGKRGANVLTF	TGCGTCGGAAAAAGGGGGGCCAACGTCCTGACTTTC
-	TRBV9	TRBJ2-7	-	CASSGQGGEQYF	TGTGCCAGCAGCGGCCAGGGTGGCGAGCAGTACTTC
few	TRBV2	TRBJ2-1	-	CASSVDPTGQFF	TGTGCCAGCAGTGTGGACCCCACGGGCCAGTTCTTC
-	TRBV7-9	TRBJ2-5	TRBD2	CASSGGTSEKETQYF	TGTGCCAGCAGCGGAGGGACTAGCGAAAAAGAGACCCAGTACTTC
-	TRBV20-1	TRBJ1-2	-	CSASGSFGYTF	TGCAGTGCTAGTGGGAGCTTTGGCTACACCTTC
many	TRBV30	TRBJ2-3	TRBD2	CAWSPLAGGQNTQYF	TGTGCCTGGAGCCCCCTAGCGGGGGGGCAAAATACGCAGTATTTT
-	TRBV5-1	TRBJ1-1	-	CASSLERGVLSPTEAFF	TGCGCCAGCAGCTTGGAACGTGGTGTATTATCCCCCACTGAAGCTTTCTTT
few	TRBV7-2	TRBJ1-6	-	CASSSYGAESPLHF	TGTGCCAGCAGCTCGTATGGTGCAGAATCACCCCTCCACTTT
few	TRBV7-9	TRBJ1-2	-	CASSPSGARGPHYGYTF	TGTGCCAGCAGCCCTAGTGGGGCCAGGGGTCCCCACTATGGCTACACCTTC
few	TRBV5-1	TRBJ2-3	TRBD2	CASSYSGADTDTQYF	TGCGCCAGCAGCTATAGCGGGGCCGACACAGATACGCAGTATTTT
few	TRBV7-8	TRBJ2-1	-	CASSLGTLGNYNEQFF	TGTGCCAGCAGCTTAGGGACCCTGGGGAATTACAATGAGCAGTTCTTC